This T cell receptor beta chain derives from a study of blood T cell repertoires in COVID-19 (dated by TCRdb to the early 2020s). In the study overall: Samples covering the acute and convalescent phases of COVID-19 were provided by collaborators in the United States, Italy and Spain. The samples were drawn from the first 160 participants of the ongoing ImmuneRACE study and from some 1,300 subjects provided by 6 global collaborators. HLA class I and class II types, where available, came from metadata supplied by the sample provider rather than from assay-based typing. The prospective study material was composed of cDNA or gDNA derived from T cells, B-cell-depleted T cells, or PBMCs. A de-identified subject ID, COVID-19 status, age in years and sex were almost always included in the sample metadata. The dataset comprised deeply sampled blood TCRbeta repertoires from subjects exposed to, actively infected with, or recovered from COVID-19. The repertoires were made available in a free public database intended to serve as a resource for research on the immune response to SARS-CoV-2. What the work shows at the level of the full study, not this receptor alone: Clinical and demographic metadata were provided uncurated, with the amount varying by source and participant.

Whole blood was collected in K2EDTA tubes by collaborating institutions according to the institutions' own protocols. Collaborator samples were shipped for TCRbeta analysis as frozen whole blood, isolated PBMCs, or DNA extracted from either sample type. The immunoSEQ Assay, a bias-controlled multiplex PCR, was used to amplify TCRbeta CDR3 regions from genomic DNA. As for the original processing: Nucleated cell counts per sample were estimated from amplification of reference gene primers within the assay. To quantify the absolute abundance of each unique TCRbeta CDR3 rearrangement, sequence reads were collapsed and filtered. For each sample, productive Simpson clonality was calculated as the square root of Simpson's diversity index over productive rearrangements. TCRdb limited this immuneACCESS table to in-frame rearrangements with V and J called. A share of clones is missing; checked studies link under half to unresolved V genes, and the rest is unexplained. V and J calls and clone size come straight from that table; D and trimming were deduced from the DNA. Within this sample are some 200,000 clones, with 65% to 85% of them counted one time only. The top ten clones comprise over 9.5% of the sample.

Comment on this clone: Its target antigen remains unknown. Base qualities are not at hand, and no much larger clone is one base apart.

Measured from the cysteine to the phenylalanine, the CDR3 is 18 residues long. CDR3 DNA is the only sequence kept; it has 54 bases, read in frame from the first base. Looking up the germline V gene yields CDR1 LGHNA and CDR2 YNFKEQ. The germline ends are 18 bases apart after V is trimmed by 0 bases and J by 3 bases. The sequenced material came from peripheral blood. The origin of this receptor is a woman aged 80 or over with acute or convalescent COVID-19. The sequence joins TRBV4-2 to TRBJ1-5, with the D gene uncertain. This receptor carries the CDR3 CASSQDPESLGDNQPQHF. The sequenced DNA is TGTGCCAGCAGCCAAGATCCCGAATCCCTAGGAGACAATCAGCCCCAGCATTTT.